This T cell receptor beta chain was found in a study of neoadjuvant anti-PD-1 for oral cavity cancer. Whole-study results and caveats: TCR analyses covered only a few patients per response group. Higher pretreatment Treg/Th17 ratios tracked higher pretreatment blood clonality.

TCRdb's table, derived via immunoSEQ multiplex PCR, lists solely in-frame clones and lacks some. The top ten clones hold 2% to 2.5% of a sample with 14,000 or so clones, around three fifths of them seen once. Points on this clone: Its antigen is unidentified.

The length of the CDR3 is 13 residues. Trimming cost V 8 bases and J 5 bases; bases outside gene matches: 7. Per germline, CDR1 KGHSH and CDR2 LQKENI. The receptor was derived from a person aged 35-79 years with oral cavity squamous cell carcinoma. Sample: PBMCs, taken before nivolumab (anti-PD-1) treatment. J is TRBJ1-1 and V is TRBV18; 8 nucleotides line up with TRBD1. CDR3 nucleotide sequence: TGTGCCAGCATTCAGGGGGCCGATACTGAAGCTTTCTTT. Its protein product is CASIQGADTEAFF.